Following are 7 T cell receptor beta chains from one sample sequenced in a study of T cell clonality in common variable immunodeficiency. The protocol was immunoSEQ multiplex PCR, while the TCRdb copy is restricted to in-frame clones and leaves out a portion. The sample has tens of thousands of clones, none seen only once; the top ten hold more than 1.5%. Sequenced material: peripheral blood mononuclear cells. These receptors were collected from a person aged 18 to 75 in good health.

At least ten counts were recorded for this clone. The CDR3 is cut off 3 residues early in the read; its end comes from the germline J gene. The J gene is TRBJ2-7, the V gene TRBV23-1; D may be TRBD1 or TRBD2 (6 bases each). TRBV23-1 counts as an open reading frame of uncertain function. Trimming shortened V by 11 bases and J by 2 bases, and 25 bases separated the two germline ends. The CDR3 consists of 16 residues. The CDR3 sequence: CAGGGGTGLCPYEQYF. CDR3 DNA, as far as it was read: TGCGCCGGCGGAGGGGGAACGGGGCTTTGCCCCTACGAG.

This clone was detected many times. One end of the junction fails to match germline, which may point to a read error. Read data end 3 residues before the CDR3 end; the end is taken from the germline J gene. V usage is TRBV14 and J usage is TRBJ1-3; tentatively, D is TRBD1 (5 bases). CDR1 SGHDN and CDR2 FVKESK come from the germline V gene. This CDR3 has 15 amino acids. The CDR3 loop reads CASSQESHGLDTIYF. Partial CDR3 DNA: TGTGCCAGCAGCCAAGAATCCCATGGATTGGACACT.

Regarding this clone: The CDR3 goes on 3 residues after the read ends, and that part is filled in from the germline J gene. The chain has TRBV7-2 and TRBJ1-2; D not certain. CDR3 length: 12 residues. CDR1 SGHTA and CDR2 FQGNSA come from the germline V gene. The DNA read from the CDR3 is TGTGCCAGCAGCTTATCCTCTATCGAC. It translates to CASSLSSID. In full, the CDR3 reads CASSLSSIDYTF. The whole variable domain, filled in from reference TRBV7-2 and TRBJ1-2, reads GAGVSQSPSNKVTEKGKDVELRCDPISGHTALYWYRQSLGQGLEFLIYFQGNSAPDKSGLPSDRFSAERTGGSVSTLTIQRTQQEDSAVYLCASSLSSIDYTFGSGTRLTVV.

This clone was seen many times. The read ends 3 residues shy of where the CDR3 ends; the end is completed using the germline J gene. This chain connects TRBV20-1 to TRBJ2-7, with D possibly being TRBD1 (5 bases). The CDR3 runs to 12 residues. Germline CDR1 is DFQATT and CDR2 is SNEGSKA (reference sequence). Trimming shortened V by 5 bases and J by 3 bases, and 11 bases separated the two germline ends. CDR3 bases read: TGCAGTGCTGGACCTGACAGCTACGAG. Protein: CSAGPDSYE. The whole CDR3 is CSAGPDSYEQYF.

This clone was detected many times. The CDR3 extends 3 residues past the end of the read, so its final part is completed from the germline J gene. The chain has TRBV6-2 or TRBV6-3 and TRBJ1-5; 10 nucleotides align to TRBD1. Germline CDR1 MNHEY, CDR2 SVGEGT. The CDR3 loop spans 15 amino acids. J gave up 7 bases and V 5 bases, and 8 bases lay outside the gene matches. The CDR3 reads CASSPLGDRGQPQHF. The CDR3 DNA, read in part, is TGTGCCAGCAGTCCGTTAGGGGACAGGGGCCAGCCC.

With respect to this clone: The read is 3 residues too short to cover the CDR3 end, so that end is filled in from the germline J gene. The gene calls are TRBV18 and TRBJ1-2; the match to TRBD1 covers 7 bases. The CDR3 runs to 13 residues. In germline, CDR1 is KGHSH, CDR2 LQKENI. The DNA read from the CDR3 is TGTGCCAGCTCACGACAGGGTGACAATGAC. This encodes CASSRQGDND. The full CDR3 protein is CASSRQGDNDYTF. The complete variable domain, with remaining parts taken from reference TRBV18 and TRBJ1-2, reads NAGVMQNPRHLVRRRGQEARLRCSPMKGHSHVYWYRQLPEEGLKFMVYLQKENIIDESGMPKERFSAEFPKEGPSILRIQQVVRGDSAAYFCASSRQGDNDYTFGSGTRLTVV.

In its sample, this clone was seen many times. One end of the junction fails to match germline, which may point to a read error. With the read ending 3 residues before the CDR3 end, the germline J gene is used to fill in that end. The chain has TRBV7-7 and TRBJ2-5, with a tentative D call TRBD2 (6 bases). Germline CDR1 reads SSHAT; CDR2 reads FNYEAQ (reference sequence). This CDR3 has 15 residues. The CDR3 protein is CASSRAGGIQQTQYF. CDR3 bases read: TGTGCTAGCAGCCGGGCTGGGGGGATCCAGCAGACC.